This T cell receptor (beta chain) was captured in a study of blood T cell repertoires in COVID-19. Study overall: T cells, B-cell-depleted T cells, or PBMCs supplied cDNA or gDNA.

CDR3 length: 13 residues. V was clipped by 0 bases and J by 4 bases; unmatched bases: 0. Per the original methods: From reference gene primer amplification, estimates of nucleated cell counts were derived. TCRdb's copy holds only in-frame clones and misses some; the assay was immunoSEQ multiplex PCR. That table furnishes V, J and clone size, whereas the DNA furnished D and trimming. The sample lists about 200,000 clones, around nine tenths occurring once. This clonotype originated in a man aged 40-49 years with active or convalescent COVID-19. The chain joins TRBV5-3 to TRBJ2-5; 7 bases map to TRBD1. TRBV5-3 qualifies as an ORF whose function is uncertain. The specimen sequenced was peripheral blood. The CDR3 region is CARSLGQGETQYF. The CDR3 DNA sequence: TGTGCCAGAAGCTTGGGACAGGGAGAGACCCAGTACTTC.